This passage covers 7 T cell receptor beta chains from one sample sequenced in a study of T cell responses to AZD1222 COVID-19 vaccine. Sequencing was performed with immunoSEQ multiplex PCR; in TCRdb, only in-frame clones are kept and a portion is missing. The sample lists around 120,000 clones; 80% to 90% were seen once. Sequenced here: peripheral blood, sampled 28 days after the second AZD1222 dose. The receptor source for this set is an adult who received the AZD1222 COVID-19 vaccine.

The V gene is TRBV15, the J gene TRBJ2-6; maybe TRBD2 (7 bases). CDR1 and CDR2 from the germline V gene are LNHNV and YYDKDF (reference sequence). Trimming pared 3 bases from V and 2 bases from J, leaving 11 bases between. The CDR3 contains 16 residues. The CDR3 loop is CATSRGGGAGANVLTF. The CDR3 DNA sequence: TGTGCCACCAGCAGGGGCGGGGGCGCTGGGGCCAACGTCCTGACTTTC.

CDR3 sequence: CASSLGSEYGYTF. Written as DNA, the CDR3 is TGTGCCAGCAGTTTAGGTAGTGAATATGGCTACACCTTC. The chain has TRBV27 and TRBJ1-2, with unresolved D. The CDR3 is made up of 13 amino acids. Trimming cost V 2 bases and J 5 bases, with 9 bases left between them. Germline-derived CDR1 and CDR2 are MNHEY and SMNVEV (reference sequence).

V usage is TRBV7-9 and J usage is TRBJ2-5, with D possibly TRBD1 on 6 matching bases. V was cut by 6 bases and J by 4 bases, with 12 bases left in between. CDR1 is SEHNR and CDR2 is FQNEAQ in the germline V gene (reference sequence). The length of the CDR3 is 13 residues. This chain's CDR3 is CASSSAGVETQYF. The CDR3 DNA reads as TGTGCCAGCAGTTCCGCAGGGGTAGAGACCCAGTACTTC.

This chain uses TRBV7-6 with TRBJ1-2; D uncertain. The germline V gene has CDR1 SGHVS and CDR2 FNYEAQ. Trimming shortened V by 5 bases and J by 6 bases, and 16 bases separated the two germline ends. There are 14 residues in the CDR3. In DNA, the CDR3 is TGTGCCAGCAGCCCGAGGGAGGGTGGTCATGGCTACACCTTC. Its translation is CASSPREGGHGYTF. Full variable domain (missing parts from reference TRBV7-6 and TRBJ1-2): GAGVSQSPRYKVTKRGQDVALRCDPISGHVSLYWYRQALGQGPEFLTYFNYEAQQDKSGLPNDRFSAERPEGSISTLTIQRTEQRDSAMYRCASSPREGGHGYTFGSGTRLTVV.

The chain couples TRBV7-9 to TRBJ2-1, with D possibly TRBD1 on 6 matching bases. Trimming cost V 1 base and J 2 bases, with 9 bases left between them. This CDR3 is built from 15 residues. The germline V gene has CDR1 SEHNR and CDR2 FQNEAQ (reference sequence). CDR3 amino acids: CASSLVGAPYNEQFF. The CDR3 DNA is TGTGCCAGCAGCTTAGTGGGGGCCCCCTACAATGAGCAGTTCTTC.

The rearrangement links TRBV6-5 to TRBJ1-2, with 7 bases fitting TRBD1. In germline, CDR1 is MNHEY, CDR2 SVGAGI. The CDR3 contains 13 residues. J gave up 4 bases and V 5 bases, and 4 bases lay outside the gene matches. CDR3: CASSPRGVYGYTF. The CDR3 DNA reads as TGTGCCAGCAGTCCCAGGGGGGTCTATGGCTACACCTTC.

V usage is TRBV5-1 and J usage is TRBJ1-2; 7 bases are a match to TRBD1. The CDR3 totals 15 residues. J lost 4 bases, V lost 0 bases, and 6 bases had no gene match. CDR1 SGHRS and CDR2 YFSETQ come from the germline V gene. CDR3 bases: TGCGCCAGCAGCTTGGATGTCAGGGGGATCTATGGCTACACCTTC. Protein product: CASSLDVRGIYGYTF.